These 5 T cell receptor beta chains originate from one sample sequenced in a study of blood T cells in healthy people across ages. A second PCR, run for about 6 to 11 cycles, used a sample-barcoded 5' primer plus a J-beta primer mix. In TCRdb, the 5' RACE reads were re-called with MiXCR into one record per CDR3 protein. The sample includes some 1.7 million distinct CDR3 sequences, approximately 30% of them seen just once. The sequenced sample consisted of blood. The receptors stem from a woman aged 25-40 years in good health.

For this clonotype: This may arise from a read error, as a much more abundant clone is one base away. The gene calls are TRBV29-1 and TRBJ2-5; 8 bases fit TRBD1. Germline CDR1 and CDR2: SQVTM and ANQGSEA. The CDR3 is 13 amino acids. V shed 3 bases, J shed 7 bases, and the junction held 7 bases outside the gene matches. The CDR3 nucleotides read TGCAGCGTTGAGTCAGGGGGCGGAGGGACCCAGTACTTC. It encodes CSVESGGGGTQYF.

The V call is TRBV9, the J call TRBJ2-6, with D possibly being TRBD2 (5 bases). Trimming removed 0 bases at V and 0 bases at J, with 13 bases between. The CDR3 has 18 residues. The V gene's germline CDR1 is SGDLS and CDR2 YYNGEE. This CDR3 is CASSVALSGSSGANVLTF. The CDR3 region has the DNA TGTGCCAGCAGCGTAGCACTGAGCGGAAGCTCTGGGGCCAACGTCCTGACTTTC.

A note on this clonotype: A much larger clone lies a single base off, so this may be a read error. V and J are TRBV7-3 and TRBJ1-1; 7 nucleotides match TRBD1. Germline CDR1 and CDR2: SGHTA and FQGTGA. The CDR3 has 14 amino acids. Here the CDR3 DNA reads TGTGCCGGCAGCTCACAGGGGTTGAACACTGAAGCTTTCTTT. Translated, it gives CAGSSQGLNTEAFF.

The V and J genes are TRBV3-1 and TRBJ2-7; maybe TRBD1 (6 bases). The CDR3 totals 14 residues. Germline CDR1 reads LGHDT; CDR2 reads YNNKEL (reference sequence). V gave up 4 bases and J gave up 4 bases, with 14 bases separating them. CDR3 residues: CASSLGDTGYEQYF. The CDR3 DNA reads TGTGCCAGCAGCCTTGGGGACACCGGTTACGAGCAGTACTTC.

The gene calls are TRBV2 and TRBJ2-4, with 9 nucleotides matching TRBD2. Germline V gene lookup returns CDR1 SNHLY and CDR2 FYNNEI. V was pared by 5 bases and J by 13 bases, with 24 bases of the junction left unmatched. The CDR3 totals 18 residues. The CDR3 DNA reads as TGTGCCAGCAGTCGAAGCGGGAGGACACAAAGCTCCTACAATGAGCAGTACTTC. As protein: CASSRSGRTQSSYNEQYF.